The clone carrying this T cell receptor beta chain was found many times. Its specificity is not known. The data were taken from a study of T cell repertoires in cytomegalovirus infection. Study-wide background: CMV infection plus the matching HLA type was flagged by public TCR beta signatures.

Study-level points and caveats: The cumulative frequency of public TCR beta families identified carriers of CMV plus the relevant HLA. CMV-specific TCR beta clonotypes restricted by HLA-C were the ones dominating the ex vivo response.

The CDR3 is made up of 15 amino acids. Germline assignment: CDR1 SGHNT and CDR2 YENEEA. V dropped 9 bases and J dropped 6 bases, with 21 bases sitting between them. TCRdb reanalysed the reads using MiXCR and keeps one entry per CDR3 protein. The repertoire holds 150,000 to 200,000 distinct CDR3 sequences, with 9.5% as singletons. This receptor was identified in a human donor in good health (CMV status not recorded). Some clones in this sample may be carry-over from other donors' samples. The chain links TRBV11-3 to TRBJ1-5; a possible D gene is TRBD1 (6 bases). The sequencing sample was made of PBMCs. DNA of the CDR3: TGTGCCAGAGACCGGGACATATACGAGGGTCAGCCCCAGCATTTT. It yields the protein CARDRDIYEGQPQHF.